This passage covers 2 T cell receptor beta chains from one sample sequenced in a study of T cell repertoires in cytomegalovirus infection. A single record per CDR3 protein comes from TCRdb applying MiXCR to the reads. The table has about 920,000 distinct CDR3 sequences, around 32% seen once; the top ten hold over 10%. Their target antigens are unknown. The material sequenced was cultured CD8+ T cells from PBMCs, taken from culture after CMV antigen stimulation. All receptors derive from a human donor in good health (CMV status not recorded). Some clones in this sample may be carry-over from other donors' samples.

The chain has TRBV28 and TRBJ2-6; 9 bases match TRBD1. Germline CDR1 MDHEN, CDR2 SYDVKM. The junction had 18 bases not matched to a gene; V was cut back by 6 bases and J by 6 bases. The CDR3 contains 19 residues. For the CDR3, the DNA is TGTGCCAGCAGCACGACAGGGGGAGAGGTCCCCCTTAAGGCCAACGTCCTGACTTTC. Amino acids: CASSTTGGEVPLKANVLTF. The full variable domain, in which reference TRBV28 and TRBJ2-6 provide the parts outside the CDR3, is DVKVTQSSRYLVKRTGEKVFLECVQDMDHENMFWYRQDPGLGLRLIYFSYDVKMKEKGDIPEGYSVSREKKERFSLILESASTNQTSMYLCASSTTGGEVPLKANVLTFGAGSRLTVL.

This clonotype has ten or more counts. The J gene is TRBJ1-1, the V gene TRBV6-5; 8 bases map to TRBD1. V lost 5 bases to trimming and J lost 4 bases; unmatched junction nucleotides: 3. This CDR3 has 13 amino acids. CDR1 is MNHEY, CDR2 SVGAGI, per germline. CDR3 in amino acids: CASSPTGGTEAFF. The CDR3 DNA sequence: TGTGCCAGCAGTCCCACAGGGGGCACTGAAGCTTTCTTT.